These 14 T cell receptor beta chains were all obtained from the same sample, sequenced in a study of T cell responses to AZD1222 COVID-19 vaccine. The table came from immunoSEQ multiplex PCR; TCRdb's copy has only in-frame clones and leaves some out. The sample consists of 95,000 to 110,000 clones, roughly 90% of them appearing once. The material was peripheral blood, obtained on day 0 of AZD1222 vaccination. The source of these receptors is an adult in good health.

The rearrangement uses TRBV14 and TRBJ1-6; TRBD1 matches at 7 bases. Looked up from germline, CDR1 is SGHDN and CDR2 is FVKESK. There are 15 residues in the CDR3. Unmatched junction bases numbered 7, after V lost 4 bases and J lost 7 bases. CDR3 in DNA: TGTGCCAGCAGCCCTTCGTGGACAGGCAATTCACCCCTCCACTTT. As protein: CASSPSWTGNSPLHF.

The chain links TRBV5-1 to TRBJ1-3; D call uncertain. The CDR3 spans 15 residues. With 0 bases removed from V and 4 bases from J, the gap between germline ends came to 11 bases. Germline V gene data show CDR1 as SGHRS and CDR2 as YFSETQ. CDR3 DNA sequence: TGCGCCAGCAGCTTGGGTCCGGGGATCGGAAACACCATATATTTT. Translating it yields CASSLGPGIGNTIYF.

The genes are TRBV24-1 and TRBJ2-5; a possible D gene is TRBD2 (7 bases). The V gene's germline CDR1 is KGHDR and CDR2 SFDVKD. V gave up 2 bases and J gave up 5 bases, with 14 bases separating them. The CDR3 has 15 amino acids. For the CDR3, the DNA is TGTGCCACCAGTGATTCGGGGGGCTTCAAGGAGACCCAGTACTTC. It translates to CATSDSGGFKETQYF.

The chain carries TRBV18 and TRBJ2-5; D may be TRBD1 (5 bases). V dropped 3 bases and J dropped 2 bases, with 7 bases sitting between them. The CDR3 runs to 13 residues. Per germline, CDR1 KGHSH and CDR2 LQKENI. The CDR3 sequence is CASSPDIQETQYF. The CDR3 coding sequence is TGTGCCAGCTCACCGGACATTCAAGAGACCCAGTACTTC. Together with reference TRBV18 and TRBJ2-5, the CDR3 gives the full variable domain: NAGVMQNPRHLVRRRGQEARLRCSPMKGHSHVYWYRQLPEEGLKFMVYLQKENIIDESGMPKERFSAEFPKEGPSILRIQQVVRGDSAAYFCASSPDIQETQYFGPGTRLLVL.

DNA for the CDR3: TGTGCCAGTAGCGCTTTAGAAGCGAAACACGGGTACGAGCAGTACTTC. It specifies CASSALEAKHGYEQYF. This chain joins TRBV19 and TRBJ2-7; D call uncertain. Germline CDR1 LNHDA, CDR2 SQIVND (reference sequence). The CDR3 covers 16 residues. Between the trimmed V and J ends, which lost 6 bases and 4 bases, there was a span of 22 bases. The whole variable domain, remainder taken from reference TRBV19 and TRBJ2-7, is DGGITQSPKYLFRKEGQNVTLSCEQNLNHDAMYWYRQDPGQGLRLIYYSQIVNDFQKGDIAEGYSVSREKKESFPLTVTSAQKNPTAFYLCASSALEAKHGYEQYFGPGTRLTVT.

The chain employs TRBV25-1 and TRBJ2-2; 10 bases are shared with TRBD1. CDR1 and CDR2 from the germline V gene are MGHDK and SYGVNS. The CDR3 runs 17 residues. V was pared by 4 bases and J by 6 bases, with 11 bases of the junction left unmatched. In DNA, the CDR3 is TGTGCCAGCAGTGCCCATCCGGGACAGGGGCCCGCCGGGGAGCTGTTTTTT. Translating it yields CASSAHPGQGPAGELFF.

The chain links TRBV6-4 to TRBJ2-2; D not resolved. Trimming shortened V by 0 bases and J by 0 bases, and 11 bases separated the two germline ends. CDR1 and CDR2 (germline): MRHNA, SNTAGT. This CDR3 spans 17 amino acids. The CDR3 region is CASSDSSAGANTGELFF. In DNA form, the CDR3 reads TGTGCCAGCAGTGACTCCTCGGCAGGCGCGAACACCGGGGAGCTGTTTTTT.

This clone was found once. The chain uses TRBV5-6 and TRBJ2-1; D ambiguous. The V gene lost 4 bases and the J gene lost 6 bases, with 20 bases spanning the gap. From germline, CDR1 is SGHDT and CDR2 YYEEEE. There are 16 residues in the CDR3. CDR3 bases: TGTGCCAGCAGCATAATCCCGGGCCCTGTGCCCAATGAGCAGTTCTTC. Protein sequence: CASSIIPGPVPNEQFF.

The chain combines TRBV29-1 with TRBJ2-7, with 14 bases lining up with TRBD2. V shed 4 bases and J 7 bases; nucleotides not matched to a gene: 6. CDR3 length: 14 amino acids. From germline, CDR1 is SQVTM and CDR2 ANQGSEA. This CDR3 is CSVGRGLAGVEQYF. The CDR3 region has the DNA TGCAGCGTTGGGAGGGGACTAGCGGGAGTTGAGCAGTACTTC.

This chain uses TRBV5-4 with TRBJ2-2; D is possibly TRBD2 (5 bases). CDR3 length: 15 amino acids. Germline V gene sequence: CDR1 SGHNT, CDR2 YYREEE (reference sequence). Trimming took 3 bases from V and 0 from J, leaving 9 bases between them. The DNA of the CDR3 is TGTGCCAGCAGCTGGACTCAGACGAACACCGGGGAGCTGTTTTTT. Its protein product is CASSWTQTNTGELFF.

The chain uses TRBV28 and TRBJ2-7; D not resolved. With 5 bases removed from V and 3 bases from J, the gap between germline ends came to 20 bases. Germline values: CDR1 MDHEN, CDR2 SYDVKM. This CDR3 contains 16 residues. CDR3 residues: CASSPPLQRILYEQYF. The CDR3 bases are TGTGCCAGCAGTCCCCCCTTGCAGCGTATACTCTACGAGCAGTACTTC.

This rearrangement joins TRBV5-1 to TRBJ1-2, with 9 bases fitting TRBD1. Germline V gene sequence: CDR1 SGHRS, CDR2 YFSETQ. V shed 3 bases and J 6 bases; nucleotides not matched to a gene: 9. The CDR3 has 15 amino acids. The CDR3 loop is CASSSFLDRGDGYTF. The CDR3 nucleotides are TGCGCCAGCAGCTCCTTCTTGGACAGGGGAGATGGCTACACCTTC.

The CDR3 DNA sequence: TGTGCCAGCAGCTTAGGGCAACAGCCCCAGCATTTT. Translated: CASSLGQQPQHF. The chain joins TRBV7-9 to TRBJ1-5; D unclear. This CDR3 spans 12 amino acids. Per the germline V gene, CDR1 is SEHNR and CDR2 is FQNEAQ (reference sequence). The V end was cut by 1 base, the J end by 7 bases, with 5 bases between. The full variable domain, with the rest looked up from reference TRBV7-9 and TRBJ1-5, is DTGVSQNPRHKITKRGQNVTFRCDPISEHNRLYWYRQTLGQGPEFLTYFQNEAQLEKSRLLSDRFSAERPKGSFSTLEIQRTEQGDSAMYLCASSLGQQPQHFGDGTRLSIL.

The V and J genes are TRBV20-1 and TRBJ2-1, with D perhaps matching TRBD1 (5 bases). The CDR3 is 11 residues long. The germline V gene has CDR1 DFQATT and CDR2 SNEGSKA (reference sequence). Trimming stripped 6 bases from V and 8 bases from J, with 11 bases between. CDR3 sequence (DNA): TGCAGTGCCCCGGACATGGATGAGCAGTTCTTC. Translating it yields CSAPDMDEQFF.